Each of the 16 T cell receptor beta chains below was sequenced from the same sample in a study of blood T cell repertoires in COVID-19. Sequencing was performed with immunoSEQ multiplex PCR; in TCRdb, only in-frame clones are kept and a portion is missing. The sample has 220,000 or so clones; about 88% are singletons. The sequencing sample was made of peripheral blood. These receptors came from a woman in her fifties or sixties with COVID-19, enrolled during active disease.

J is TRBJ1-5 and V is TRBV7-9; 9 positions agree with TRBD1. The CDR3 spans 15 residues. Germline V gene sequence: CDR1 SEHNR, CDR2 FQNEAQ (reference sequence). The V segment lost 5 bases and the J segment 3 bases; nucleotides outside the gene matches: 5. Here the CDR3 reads CASSDGTGPNQPQHF. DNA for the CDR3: TGTGCCAGCAGCGACGGGACAGGGCCCAATCAGCCCCAGCATTTT. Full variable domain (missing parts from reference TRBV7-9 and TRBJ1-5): DTGVSQNPRHKITKRGQNVTFRCDPISEHNRLYWYRQTLGQGPEFLTYFQNEAQLEKSRLLSDRFSAERPKGSFSTLEIQRTEQGDSAMYLCASSDGTGPNQPQHFGDGTRLSIL.

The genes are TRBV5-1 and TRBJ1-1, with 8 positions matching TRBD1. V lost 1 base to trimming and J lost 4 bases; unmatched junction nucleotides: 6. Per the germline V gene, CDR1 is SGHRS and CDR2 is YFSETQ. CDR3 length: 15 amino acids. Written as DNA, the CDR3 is TGCGCCAGCAGCTTGACAGACAGGGGAGGCACTGAAGCTTTCTTT. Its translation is CASSLTDRGGTEAFF.

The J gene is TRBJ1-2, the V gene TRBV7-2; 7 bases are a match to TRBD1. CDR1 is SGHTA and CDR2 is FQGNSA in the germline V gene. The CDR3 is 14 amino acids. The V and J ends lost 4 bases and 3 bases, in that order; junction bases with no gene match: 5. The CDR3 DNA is TGTGCCAGCAGCTCCCTTGGGACAGACTATGGCTACACCTTC. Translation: CASSSLGTDYGYTF.

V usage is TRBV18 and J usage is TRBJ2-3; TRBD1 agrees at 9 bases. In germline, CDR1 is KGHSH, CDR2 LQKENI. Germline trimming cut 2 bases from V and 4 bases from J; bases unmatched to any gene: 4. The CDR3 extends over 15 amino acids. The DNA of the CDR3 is TGTGCCAGCTCACCATGGGACAGGGTCGCAGATACGCAGTATTTT. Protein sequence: CASSPWDRVADTQYF.

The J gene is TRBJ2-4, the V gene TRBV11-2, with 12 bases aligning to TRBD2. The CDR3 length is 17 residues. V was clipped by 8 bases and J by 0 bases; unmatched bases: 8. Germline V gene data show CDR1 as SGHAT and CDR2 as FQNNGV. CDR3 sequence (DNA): TGTGCCAGCTCGAGACTAGCGGGGGACTTAGCCAAAAACATTCAGTACTTC. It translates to CASSRLAGDLAKNIQYF. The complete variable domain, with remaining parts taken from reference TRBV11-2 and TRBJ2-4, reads EAGVAQSPRYKIIEKRQSVAFWCNPISGHATLYWYQQILGQGPKLLIQFQNNGVVDDSQLPKDRFSAERLKGVDSTLKIQPAKLEDSAVYLCASSRLAGDLAKNIQYFGAGTRLSVL.

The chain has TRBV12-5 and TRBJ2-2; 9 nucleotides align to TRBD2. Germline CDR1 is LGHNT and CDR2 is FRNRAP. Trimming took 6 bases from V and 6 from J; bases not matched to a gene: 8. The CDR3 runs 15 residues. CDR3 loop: CASGSGTSYPGELFF. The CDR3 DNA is TGTGCTAGTGGCTCCGGGACTAGCTATCCCGGGGAGCTGTTTTTT. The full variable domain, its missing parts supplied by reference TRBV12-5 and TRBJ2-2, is DARVTQTPRHKVTEMGQEVTMRCQPILGHNTVFWYRQTMMQGLELLAYFRNRAPLDDSGMPKDRFSAEMPDATLATLKIQPSEPRDSAVYFCASGSGTSYPGELFFGEGSRLTVL.

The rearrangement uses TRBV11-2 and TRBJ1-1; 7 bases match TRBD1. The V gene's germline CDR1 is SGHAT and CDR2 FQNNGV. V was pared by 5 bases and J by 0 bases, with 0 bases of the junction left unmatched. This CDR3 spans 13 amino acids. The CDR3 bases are TGTGCCAGCAGCCAGGGGGTGAACACTGAAGCTTTCTTT. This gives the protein CASSQGVNTEAFF.

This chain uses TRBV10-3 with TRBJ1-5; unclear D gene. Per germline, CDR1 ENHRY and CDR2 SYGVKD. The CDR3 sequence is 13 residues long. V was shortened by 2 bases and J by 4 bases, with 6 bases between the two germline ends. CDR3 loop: CAISEIGNQPQHF. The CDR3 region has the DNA TGTGCCATCAGTGAGATCGGGAATCAGCCCCAGCATTTT.

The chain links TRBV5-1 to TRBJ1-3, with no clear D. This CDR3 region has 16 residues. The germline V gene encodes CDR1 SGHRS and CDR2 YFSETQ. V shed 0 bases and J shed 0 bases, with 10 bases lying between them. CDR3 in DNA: TGCGCCAGCAGCTTGGCCTTTGGAGACTCTGGAAACACCATATATTTT. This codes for CASSLAFGDSGNTIYF.

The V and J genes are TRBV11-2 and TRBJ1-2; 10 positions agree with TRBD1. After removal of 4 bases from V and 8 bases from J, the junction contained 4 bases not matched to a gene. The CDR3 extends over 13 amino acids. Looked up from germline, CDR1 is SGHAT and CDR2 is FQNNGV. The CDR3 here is CASSSGQGGGYTF. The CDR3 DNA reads TGTGCCAGCAGCTCCGGACAGGGGGGCGGCTACACCTTC. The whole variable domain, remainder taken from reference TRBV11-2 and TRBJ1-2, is EAGVAQSPRYKIIEKRQSVAFWCNPISGHATLYWYQQILGQGPKLLIQFQNNGVVDDSQLPKDRFSAERLKGVDSTLKIQPAKLEDSAVYLCASSSGQGGGYTFGSGTRLTVV.

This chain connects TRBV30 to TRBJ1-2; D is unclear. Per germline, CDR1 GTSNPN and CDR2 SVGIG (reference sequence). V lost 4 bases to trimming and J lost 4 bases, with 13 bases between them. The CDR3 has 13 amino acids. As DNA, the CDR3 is TGTGCCTGGAATCGAAACTCCGGCTATGGCTACACCTTC. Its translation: CAWNRNSGYGYTF. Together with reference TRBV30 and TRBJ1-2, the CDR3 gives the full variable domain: SQTIHQWPATLVQPVGSPLSLECTVEGTSNPNLYWYRQAAGRGLQLLFYSVGIGQISSEVPQNLSASRPQDRQFILSSKKLLLSDSGFYLCAWNRNSGYGYTFGSGTRLTVV.

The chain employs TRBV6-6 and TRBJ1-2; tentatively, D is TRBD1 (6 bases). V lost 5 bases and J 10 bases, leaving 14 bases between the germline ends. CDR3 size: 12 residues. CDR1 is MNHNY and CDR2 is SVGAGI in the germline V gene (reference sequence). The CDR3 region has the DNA TGTGCCAGCAGTACTGGACAGAGGGCCTACACCTTC. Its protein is CASSTGQRAYTF.

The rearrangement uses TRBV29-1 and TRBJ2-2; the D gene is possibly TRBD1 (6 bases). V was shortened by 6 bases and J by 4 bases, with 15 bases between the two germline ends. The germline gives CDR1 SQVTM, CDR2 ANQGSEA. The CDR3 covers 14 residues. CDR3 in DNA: TGCAGCGTGGCTACAGGGCCCCTCACCGGGGAGCTGTTTTTT. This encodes CSVATGPLTGELFF.

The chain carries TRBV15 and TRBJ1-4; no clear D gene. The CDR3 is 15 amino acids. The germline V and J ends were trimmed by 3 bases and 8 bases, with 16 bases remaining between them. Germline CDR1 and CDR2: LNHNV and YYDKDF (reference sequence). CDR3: CATSSRRSHGEKLFF. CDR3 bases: TGTGCCACCAGCAGTCGGCGGAGTCACGGGGAAAAACTGTTTTTT.

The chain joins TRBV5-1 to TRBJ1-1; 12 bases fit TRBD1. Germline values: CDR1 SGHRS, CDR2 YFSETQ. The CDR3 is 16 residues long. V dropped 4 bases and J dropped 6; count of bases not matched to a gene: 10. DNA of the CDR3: TGCGCCAGCAGCCAGGGACAGGGGGCGCGGGTATCTGAAGCTTTCTTT. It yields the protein CASSQGQGARVSEAFF.

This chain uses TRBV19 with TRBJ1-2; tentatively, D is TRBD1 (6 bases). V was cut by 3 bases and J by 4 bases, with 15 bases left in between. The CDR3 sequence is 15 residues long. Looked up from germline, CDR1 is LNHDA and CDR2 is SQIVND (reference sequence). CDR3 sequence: CASSISTQGSYGYTF. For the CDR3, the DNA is TGTGCCAGTAGTATCTCTACACAGGGATCCTATGGCTACACCTTC.